Each of the 14 T cell receptor beta chains below was sequenced from the same sample in a study of T-cell reconstitution after alpha-beta-depleted transplantation in children. During its preparation, the TCRbeta library received unique molecular identifiers. TCRdb reprocessed the PCR reads via MiXCR and lists one record per CDR3 protein. Of about 500,000 distinct CDR3 sequences in the sample, about 33% were seen once. The sample consisted of PBMCs from the stem cell graft donor, taken from the stem cell graft. The receptors shown here come from a human donor who donated a stem cell graft to a child with aplastic anemia.

This chain connects TRBV5-5 to TRBJ1-2, with 7 bases aligning to TRBD1. This CDR3 spans 16 amino acids. The V and J ends lost 4 bases and 1 base, in that order; junction bases with no gene match: 10. From germline, CDR1 is SGHKS and CDR2 YYEKEE (reference sequence). This CDR3 reads CASSVGDSPFNYGYTF. The CDR3 DNA reads TGTGCCAGCAGCGTTGGGGACAGCCCCTTTAACTATGGCTACACCTTC.

This chain uses TRBV9 with TRBJ2-6; D possibly uses TRBD1 or TRBD2 (6 bases each). CDR1 and CDR2 (germline): SGDLS, YYNGEE. Trimming left V 0 bases short and J 2 bases short, with 9 bases between. CDR3 length: 16 residues. The CDR3 bases are TGTGCCAGCAGCGTAGCGGGGGCTGCTGGGGCCAACGTCCTGACTTTC. This codes for CASSVAGAAGANVLTF. The complete variable domain, with remaining parts taken from reference TRBV9 and TRBJ2-6, reads DSGVTQTPKHLITATGQRVTLRCSPRSGDLSVYWYQQSLDQGLQFLIQYYNGEERAKGNILERFSAQQFPDLHSELNLSSLELGDSALYFCASSVAGAAGANVLTFGAGSRLTVL.

V and J are TRBV10-3 and TRBJ1-1; the D gene is possibly TRBD1 (5 bases). CDR1 is ENHRY, CDR2 SYGVKD, per germline. CDR3 length equals 14 residues. V was trimmed by 6 bases and J by 1 base, leaving 12 bases between them. The CDR3 bases are TGTGCCATCAGGGGGGTCGGCGGGAACACTGAAGCTTTCTTT. It codes for CAIRGVGGNTEAFF.

This clonotype was seen a few times. The CDR3 DNA sequence: TGCAGTGCTACGCCAGGGCCTTGGAACACTGAAGCTTTCTTT. Translating gives CSATPGPWNTEAFF. The chain couples TRBV20-1 to TRBJ1-1; D might be TRBD1 (5 bases). The V end was cut by 4 bases, the J end by 1 base, with 13 bases between. Germline assignment: CDR1 DFQATT and CDR2 SNEGSKA (reference sequence). The CDR3 is made up of 14 amino acids.

There are a few counts of this clonotype. The chain joins TRBV10-3 to TRBJ2-1; 8 nucleotides line up with TRBD2. CDR1 and CDR2 (germline): ENHRY, SYGVKD. Unmatched junction bases numbered 8, after V lost 10 bases and J lost 3 bases. The CDR3 runs to 14 residues. CDR3 amino acids: CATTLAEVYNEQFF. DNA for the CDR3: TGTGCCACAACACTAGCGGAAGTCTACAATGAGCAGTTCTTC.

This clonotype has more than one count but fewer than ten. This chain links TRBV29-1 with TRBJ2-4; D ambiguous. The CDR3 is made up of 13 amino acids. Germline values: CDR1 SQVTM, CDR2 ANQGSEA. The germline V and J ends were trimmed by 1 base and 5 bases, with 9 bases remaining between them. The CDR3 DNA sequence: TGCAGCGTTGAAGTTGGTTTGGAAAACATTCAGTACTTC. It specifies CSVEVGLENIQYF.

This sequence joins TRBV20-1 and TRBJ2-7; 8 positions agree with TRBD1. The V gene's germline CDR1 is DFQATT and CDR2 SNEGSKA (reference sequence). Trimming took 2 bases from V and 4 from J; bases not matched to a gene: 10. The CDR3 consists of 15 residues. CDR3 in DNA: TGCAGTGCTAGATTAACCGGGACAGGTCCTTACGAGCAGTACTTC. Encoded protein: CSARLTGTGPYEQYF.

The chain links TRBV29-1 to TRBJ2-1, with D perhaps matching TRBD2 (7 bases). Per the germline V gene, CDR1 is SQVTM and CDR2 is ANQGSEA. V lost 3 bases to trimming and J lost 8 bases, with 17 bases between them. The CDR3 is 14 amino acids. The CDR3 is CSVERAGAGYEQFF. In nucleotides, the CDR3 is TGCAGCGTTGAGAGGGCGGGGGCAGGGTATGAGCAGTTCTTC.

This clonotype was seen more than once but under ten times. The rearrangement uses TRBV20-1 and TRBJ2-7; D is perhaps TRBD1 (6 bases). This CDR3 is 16 amino acids long. V was clipped by 1 base and J by 0 bases, with 16 bases between them. Germline lookup yields CDR1 DFQATT and CDR2 SNEGSKA (reference sequence). CDR3 in amino acids: CSARVRDIQSSYEQYF. The CDR3 DNA follows: TGCAGTGCTAGAGTCCGGGACATTCAGAGCTCCTACGAGCAGTACTTC.

In this sample, this clonotype turned up a few times. V is TRBV29-1 and J is TRBJ1-1, with a possible D match to TRBD1 (5 bases). This CDR3 contains 14 residues. The germline gives CDR1 SQVTM, CDR2 ANQGSEA. V was clipped by 7 bases and J by 0 bases, with 15 bases between them. This CDR3 reads CSGDRGPMNTEAFF. CDR3 coding DNA: TGCAGCGGCGATAGGGGACCAATGAACACTGAAGCTTTCTTT. The whole variable domain, remainder taken from reference TRBV29-1 and TRBJ1-1, is SAVISQKPSRDICQRGTSLTIQCQVDSQVTMMFWYRQQPGQSLTLIATANQGSEATYESGFVIDKFPISRPNLTFSTLTVSNMSPEDSSIYLCSGDRGPMNTEAFFGQGTRLTVV.

Concerning this clonotype: One end of the junction varies from germline; a read error may be responsible. The V gene is TRBV25-1, the J gene TRBJ2-7; D remains unclear. The CDR3 consists of 14 residues. Germline loops: CDR1 MGHDK, CDR2 SYGVNS. This chain's CDR3 is CASTEGPRPYEQYF. In nucleotides, the CDR3 is TGTGCCAGCACTGAAGGCCCTCGACCTTACGAGCAGTACTTC.

This clonotype was seen only a few times. The chain has TRBV18 and TRBJ1-1; D is unresolved. The CDR3 is made up of 13 amino acids. The germline V gene has CDR1 KGHSH and CDR2 LQKENI. With 2 bases removed from V and 6 bases from J, the gap between germline ends came to 10 bases. The CDR3 DNA is TGTGCCAGCTCACCAAGCCAAAACGCTGAAGCTTTCTTT. This codes for CASSPSQNAEAFF.

This chain joins TRBV7-2 and TRBJ1-2, with 9 bases fitting TRBD1. Germline values: CDR1 SGHTA, CDR2 FQGNSA. J was trimmed by 4 bases and V by 5 bases; bases with no gene match: 8. The length of the CDR3 is 15 residues. Here the CDR3 DNA reads TGTGCCAGCAGCACGTGGACAGGGGACGGCTATGGCTACACCTTC. The encoded protein is CASSTWTGDGYGYTF. The whole variable domain, remainder taken from reference TRBV7-2 and TRBJ1-2, is GAGVSQSPSNKVTEKGKDVELRCDPISGHTALYWYRQSLGQGLEFLIYFQGNSAPDKSGLPSDRFSAERTGGSVSTLTIQRTQQEDSAVYLCASSTWTGDGYGYTFGSGTRLTVV.

Details on this clonotype: No conserved phenylalanine or tryptophan ends this CDR3, so it is likely a read error. The chain uses TRBV11-3 and TRBJ2-5; possibly TRBD1 for D (6 bases). Germline CDR1 SGHNT, CDR2 YENEEA. The CDR3 length is 14 residues. Trimming removed 5 bases from V and 5 bases from J, with 15 bases in between. CDR3 DNA: TGTGCCAGCAGCCCGGGTGGACAGTTGGAGACCCAGTACTTG. Protein sequence: CASSPGGQLETQYL.